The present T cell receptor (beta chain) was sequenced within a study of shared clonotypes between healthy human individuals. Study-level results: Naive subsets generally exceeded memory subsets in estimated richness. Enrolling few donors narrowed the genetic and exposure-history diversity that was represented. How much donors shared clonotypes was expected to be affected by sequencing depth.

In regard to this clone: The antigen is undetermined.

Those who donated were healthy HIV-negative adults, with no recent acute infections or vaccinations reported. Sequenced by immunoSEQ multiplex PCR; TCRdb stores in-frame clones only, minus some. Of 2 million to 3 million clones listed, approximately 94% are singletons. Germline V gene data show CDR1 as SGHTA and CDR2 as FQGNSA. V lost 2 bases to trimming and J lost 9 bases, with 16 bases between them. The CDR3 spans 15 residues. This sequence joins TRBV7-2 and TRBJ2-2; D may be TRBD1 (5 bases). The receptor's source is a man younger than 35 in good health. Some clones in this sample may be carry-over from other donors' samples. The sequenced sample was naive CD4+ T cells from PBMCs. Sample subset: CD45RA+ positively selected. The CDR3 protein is CASSLSLPQGRELFF. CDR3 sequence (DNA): TGTGCCAGCAGCTTATCCCTGCCCCAGGGAAGGGAGCTGTTTTTT.